Below, 19 T cell receptor beta chains from the same sample are listed, as sequenced in a study of blood T cell repertoires in COVID-19. The protocol was immunoSEQ multiplex PCR, while the TCRdb copy is restricted to in-frame clones and leaves out a portion. This table has 45,000 to 70,000 clones, approximately 90% appearing once. The sequenced sample was peripheral blood. The receptors here all came from a woman aged 80 or older with COVID-19, enrolled during active disease.

This rearrangement joins TRBV11-2 to TRBJ2-5; perhaps TRBD1 as D (6 bases). Germline values: CDR1 SGHAT, CDR2 FQNNGV. This CDR3 spans 14 amino acids. V was clipped by 5 bases and J by 3 bases, with 13 bases between them. CDR3 region: CASSPTGGEETQYF. As DNA, the CDR3 is TGTGCCAGCAGCCCGACAGGAGGCGAAGAGACCCAGTACTTC.

The genes are TRBV2 and TRBJ1-1; no reliable D call. Looked up from germline, CDR1 is SNHLY and CDR2 is FYNNEI. Deletions cut 5 bases from V and 13 bases from J, with 23 bases between. The CDR3 consists of 14 residues. The CDR3 sequence is CASSTGNTLGPFFF. In DNA, the CDR3 is TGTGCCAGCAGTACCGGGAACACTTTAGGGCCATTTTTCTTT. Combining the CDR3 with reference TRBV2 and TRBJ1-1 gives the whole variable domain EPEVTQTPSHQVTQMGQEVILRCVPISNHLYFYWYRQILGQKVEFLVSFYNNEISEKSEIFDDQFSVERPDGSNFTLKIRSTKLEDSAMYFCASSTGNTLGPFFFGQGTRLTVV.

The chain uses TRBV2 and TRBJ2-3; 14 nucleotides line up with TRBD2. The germline V gene encodes CDR1 SNHLY and CDR2 FYNNEI. V lost 7 bases to trimming and J lost 3 bases; unmatched junction nucleotides: 3. The CDR3 has 15 residues. CDR3 in DNA: TGTGCCAGCATAGGACTAGCGGGGGGAACAGATACGCAGTATTTT. Protein sequence: CASIGLAGGTDTQYF.

V usage is TRBV14 and J usage is TRBJ2-5; 9 positions agree with TRBD2. CDR3 length: 18 amino acids. Germline trimming cut 1 base from V and 3 bases from J; bases unmatched to any gene: 12. CDR1 and CDR2 from the germline V gene are SGHDN and FVKESK. The CDR3 here is CASSQGFSRGGFEETQYF. The CDR3 DNA sequence: TGTGCCAGCAGCCAAGGTTTTTCGCGGGGGGGGTTCGAAGAGACCCAGTACTTC.

This chain connects TRBV6-1 to TRBJ2-2; 10 bases map to TRBD2. Trimming took 0 bases from V and 0 from J; bases not matched to a gene: 4. Germline V gene lookup returns CDR1 MNHNS and CDR2 SASEGT. This CDR3 has 18 amino acids. The CDR3 protein is CASSEALSGGANTGELFF. In nucleotides, the CDR3 is TGTGCCAGCAGTGAAGCCCTAAGCGGGGGGGCGAACACCGGGGAGCTGTTTTTT.

The J gene is TRBJ1-5, the V gene TRBV6-5; D is unresolved. The CDR3 covers 13 residues. Germline CDR1 and CDR2: MNHEY and SVGAGI. The V gene lost 2 bases and the J gene lost 5 bases, with 7 bases spanning the gap. CDR3 DNA sequence: TGTGCCAGCAGTTACGACCGGGATCAGCCCCAGCATTTT. This codes for CASSYDRDQPQHF.

This clone was observed a few times. The junction departs from the called germline gene at one end, perhaps through a read error. This rearrangement joins TRBV19 to TRBJ1-5; D is perhaps TRBD1 (6 bases). CDR3 length: 14 amino acids. CDR1 is LNHDA and CDR2 is SQIVND in the germline V gene (reference sequence). CDR3 in amino acids: CASSIGQGPQSQHF. CDR3 bases: TGTGCCAGTAGTATAGGGCAGGGGCCTCAGTCCCAGCATTTT.

The gene calls are TRBV3-1 (or the pseudogene TRBV3-2) and TRBJ1-5; D not certain. Germline loops: CDR1 LGHDT, CDR2 YNNKEL (reference sequence). The V end lost 4 bases, the J end lost 4 bases, and 8 bases lay between the germline ends. This CDR3 has 13 amino acids. This chain's CDR3 is CASSRTGNQPQHF. CDR3 DNA sequence: TGTGCCAGCAGCCGGACTGGGAATCAGCCCCAGCATTTT.

The chain joins TRBV9 to TRBJ2-1; weak D call: TRBD1 (6 bases). CDR1 and CDR2 from the germline V gene are SGDLS and YYNGEE. Trimming took 1 base from V and 7 from J, leaving 9 bases between them. The CDR3 has 13 amino acids. In DNA form, the CDR3 reads TGTGCCAGCAGCGTACTACAGGGTAATGAGCAGTTCTTC. It yields the protein CASSVLQGNEQFF. Full variable domain (rest looked up from reference TRBV9 and TRBJ2-1): DSGVTQTPKHLITATGQRVTLRCSPRSGDLSVYWYQQSLDQGLQFLIQYYNGEERAKGNILERFSAQQFPDLHSELNLSSLELGDSALYFCASSVLQGNEQFFGPGTRLTVL.

The V and J genes are TRBV3-1 (or the pseudogene TRBV3-2) and TRBJ2-1; 11 bases are a match to TRBD2. V lost 2 bases to trimming and J lost 7 bases; unmatched junction nucleotides: 7. The germline CDR1 and CDR2 sequences are LGHDT and YNNKEL (reference sequence). The CDR3 length is 16 residues. Here the CDR3 reads CASSQLAGGGVNEQFF. In DNA form, the CDR3 reads TGTGCCAGCAGCCAATTAGCGGGGGGGGGAGTTAATGAGCAGTTCTTC.

The chain carries TRBV2 and TRBJ1-5; TRBD1 matches 11 bases. Germline CDR1 reads SNHLY; CDR2 reads FYNNEI. Trimming removed 6 bases from V and 6 bases from J; junction bases left unmatched: 4. The CDR3 loop spans 14 amino acids. This CDR3 is CASSKGQGVQPQHF. For the CDR3, the DNA is TGTGCCAGCAGCAAGGGACAGGGGGTTCAGCCCCAGCATTTT.

The chain uses TRBV25-1 and TRBJ2-5; TRBD2 matches 7 bases. CDR3 length: 14 amino acids. The germline gives CDR1 MGHDK, CDR2 SYGVNS. Losses at the gene ends were 3 bases for V and 7 bases for J; bases not matched to a gene: 8. The DNA for the CDR3 is TGTGCCAGCAGTGAGCGGGGGTCCGTAGTGACCCAGTACTTC. It codes for CASSERGSVVTQYF.

The chain recombines TRBV19 with TRBJ2-3, with D perhaps TRBD1 (6 bases). The germline V gene encodes CDR1 LNHDA and CDR2 SQIVND (reference sequence). The CDR3 is 18 amino acids. The ends were cut back, 0 bases at V and 1 base at J, with 17 bases in the middle. The CDR3 protein is CASSIDLYDRRRTDTQYF. The CDR3 coding sequence is TGTGCCAGTAGTATAGATCTATATGACAGGAGACGCACAGATACGCAGTATTTT. The entire variable domain, with the rest obtained from reference TRBV19 and TRBJ2-3, is as follows: DGGITQSPKYLFRKEGQNVTLSCEQNLNHDAMYWYRQDPGQGLRLIYYSQIVNDFQKGDIAEGYSVSREKKESFPLTVTSAQKNPTAFYLCASSIDLYDRRRTDTQYFGPGTRLTVL.

This chain joins TRBV3-1 (or the pseudogene TRBV3-2) and TRBJ2-5, with D possibly matching TRBD2 (6 bases). CDR3 length: 13 amino acids. Trimming stripped 4 bases from V and 5 bases from J, with 11 bases between. The germline CDR1 and CDR2 sequences are LGHDT and YNNKEL (reference sequence). CDR3 nucleotide sequence: TGTGCCAGCAGCCTGACTAGTCACGAGACCCAGTACTTC. It yields the protein CASSLTSHETQYF.

The chain links TRBV5-1 to TRBJ1-5; 7 nucleotides agree with TRBD1. CDR3 length: 14 amino acids. The germline V gene has CDR1 SGHRS and CDR2 YFSETQ. With V trimmed by 3 bases and J by 3 bases, 3 bases remained unmatched. CDR3 region: CASSSGQDNQPQHF. CDR3 nucleotides: TGCGCCAGCAGCTCCGGACAGGACAATCAGCCCCAGCATTTT. Drawing the rest from reference TRBV5-1 and TRBJ1-5, the complete variable domain is KAGVTQTPRYLIKTRGQQVTLSCSPISGHRSVSWYQQTPGQGLQFLFEYFSETQRNKGNFPGRFSGRQFSNSRSEMNVSTLELGDSALYLCASSSGQDNQPQHFGDGTRLSIL.

The rearrangement joins TRBV18 to TRBJ1-3; no reliable D call. Germline V gene lookup returns CDR1 KGHSH and CDR2 LQKENI. V was pared by 3 bases and J by 0 bases, with 9 bases between. The length of the CDR3 is 15 residues. The CDR3 reads CASSPQVLSGNTIYF. CDR3 nucleotides: TGTGCCAGCTCACCCCAGGTTCTCTCTGGAAACACCATATATTTT.

The chain is built from TRBV19 and TRBJ2-7, with 7 positions matching TRBD1. The CDR3 covers 13 residues. Trimming took 5 bases from V and 5 from J; bases not matched to a gene: 6. Per the germline V gene, CDR1 is LNHDA and CDR2 is SQIVND (reference sequence). Here the CDR3 reads CASSRRDSHEQYF. CDR3 nucleotide sequence: TGTGCCAGTAGTCGCCGGGACAGTCACGAGCAGTACTTC.

The J gene is TRBJ2-2, the V gene TRBV6-5, with D perhaps matching TRBD2 (6 bases). Deletions cut 7 bases from V and 6 bases from J, with 15 bases between. This CDR3 region has 14 residues. CDR1 and CDR2 from the germline V gene are MNHEY and SVGAGI. The CDR3 DNA reads TGTGCCAGCAACCAGCGGGCGGACCCCGGGGAGCTGTTTTTT. Amino acids: CASNQRADPGELFF.

This sequence joins TRBV12-3 or TRBV12-4 and TRBJ2-7; TRBD1 matches at 9 bases. V was clipped by 5 bases and J by 5 bases; unmatched bases: 4. This CDR3 region has 13 residues. The CDR3 DNA reads TGTGCCAGCAGTCGACAGGGGGGCAACGAGCAGTACTTC. Protein product: CASSRQGGNEQYF.